One and the same sample provided the 10 T cell receptor beta chains below, sequenced in a study of cytomegalovirus exposure and HLA in healthy donors. The PCR employed 60 Vbeta primers together with 13 Jbeta primers. The assay was immunoSEQ multiplex PCR, and TCRdb's table has in-frame clones only and misses some. The sample includes some 150,000 clones. Material: PBMCs. The receptors were sampled from a woman under 30 in good health and CMV-seronegative.

CDR3 DNA: TGTGCCAGTAAGAGGGCTGGTTTGACAGGGGCCGGATACGAGCAGTACTTC. Amino acid sequence: CASKRAGLTGAGYEQYF. The chain uses TRBV19 and TRBJ2-7; 8 bases are shared with TRBD1. Germline V CDR1 and CDR2: LNHDA, SQIVND (reference sequence). The V gene end was trimmed by 7 bases and the J gene end by 4 bases; junction bases not matched to a gene: 18. This CDR3 spans 17 amino acids.

V gene TRBV4-2 combines with J gene TRBJ2-1; 11 bases map to TRBD2. The CDR3 is 18 residues long. Germline V CDR1 and CDR2: LGHNA, YNFKEQ. V shed 2 bases and J 7 bases; nucleotides not matched to a gene: 13. CDR3 sequence reads: CASSQPTRASGRSNEQFF. CDR3 bases: TGTGCCAGCAGCCAACCTACTAGGGCTAGCGGGAGGAGTAATGAGCAGTTCTTC.

V usage is TRBV12-2 and J usage is TRBJ2-1; the table's D call, TRBD1, has no DNA check behind it. TRBV12-2 is a listed pseudogene. The CDR3 loop spans 14 amino acids. The DNA of the CDR3 is TGTGCAAGTCGCCCAGGGGCAGTGCGGTACGAGCAGTTCTTC. Translated, it gives CASRPGAVRYEQFF.

This rearrangement joins TRBV21-1 to TRBJ1-2. TRBV21-1 is a recognized pseudogene. The CDR3 has 15 amino acids. The CDR3 DNA is TGTGCCAGCAGCAAAGAGAGCTCTGAAGCCTATGGCTACACCTTC. Protein sequence: CASSKESSEAYGYTF.

The rearrangement uses TRBV10-3 and TRBJ2-1; 7 bases are a match to TRBD2. Germline CDR1 and CDR2: ENHRY and SYGVKD. V lost 0 bases and J lost 0; bases outside the gene matches: 2. There are 16 residues in the CDR3. For the CDR3, the DNA is TGTGCCATCAGTGAGTCGGGCGGGGGCTCCTACAATGAGCAGTTCTTC. It encodes CAISESGGGSYNEQFF.

V is TRBV7-9 and J is TRBJ2-7; D possibly corresponds to TRBD1 (5 bases). CDR3 size: 14 residues. CDR1 is SEHNR and CDR2 is FQNEAQ in the germline V gene (reference sequence). The V and J ends lost 2 bases and 2 bases respectively, with 10 bases between them. DNA of the CDR3: TGTGCCAGCAGCTTACCCACAGGAGCCTACGAGCAGTACTTC. Its translation is CASSLPTGAYEQYF.

The rearrangement uses TRBV5-6 and TRBJ2-7; TRBD1 agrees at 7 bases. There are 15 residues in the CDR3. V was clipped by 4 bases and J by 2 bases; unmatched bases: 9. The V gene's germline CDR1 is SGHDT and CDR2 YYEEEE. The CDR3 reads CASSPGQSGPYEQYV. The CDR3 coding sequence is TGTGCCAGCAGCCCGGGACAGTCTGGTCCCTACGAGCAGTACGTC.

The chain joins TRBV5-4 to TRBJ2-1; TRBD2 might be the D (6 bases). The germline V and J ends were trimmed by 4 bases and 7 bases, with 15 bases remaining between them. The V gene's germline CDR1 is SGHNT and CDR2 YYREEE (reference sequence). The CDR3 contains 14 residues. The CDR3 sequence is CASSDNTRGNEQFF. CDR3 sequence (DNA): TGTGCCAGCAGCGACAACACCCGGGGGAATGAGCAGTTCTTC.

The chain recombines TRBV5-5 with TRBJ2-3, with 14 bases lining up with TRBD2. The CDR3 loop spans 17 amino acids. Germline CDR1 SGHKS, CDR2 YYEKEE (reference sequence). V lost 1 base to trimming and J lost 1 base; unmatched junction nucleotides: 2. Here the CDR3 DNA reads TGTGCCAGCAGCTTGCCGGGACTAGCGGGAGGCACAGATACGCAGTATTTT. Protein product: CASSLPGLAGGTDTQYF.

This chain links TRBV2 with TRBJ2-5; 11 bases are shared with TRBD1. The CDR3 has 15 residues. Germline CDR1 SNHLY, CDR2 FYNNEI. V dropped 6 bases and J dropped 5; count of bases not matched to a gene: 8. CDR3 DNA sequence: TGTGCCAGCAGGCTGGACAGGGGGCGAGTGGAGACCCAGTACTTC. It encodes CASRLDRGRVETQYF. Supplemented by reference TRBV2 and TRBJ2-5, the full variable domain reads EPEVTQTPSHQVTQMGQEVILRCVPISNHLYFYWYRQILGQKVEFLVSFYNNEISEKSEIFDDQFSVERPDGSNFTLKIRSTKLEDSAMYFCASRLDRGRVETQYFGPGTRLLVL.